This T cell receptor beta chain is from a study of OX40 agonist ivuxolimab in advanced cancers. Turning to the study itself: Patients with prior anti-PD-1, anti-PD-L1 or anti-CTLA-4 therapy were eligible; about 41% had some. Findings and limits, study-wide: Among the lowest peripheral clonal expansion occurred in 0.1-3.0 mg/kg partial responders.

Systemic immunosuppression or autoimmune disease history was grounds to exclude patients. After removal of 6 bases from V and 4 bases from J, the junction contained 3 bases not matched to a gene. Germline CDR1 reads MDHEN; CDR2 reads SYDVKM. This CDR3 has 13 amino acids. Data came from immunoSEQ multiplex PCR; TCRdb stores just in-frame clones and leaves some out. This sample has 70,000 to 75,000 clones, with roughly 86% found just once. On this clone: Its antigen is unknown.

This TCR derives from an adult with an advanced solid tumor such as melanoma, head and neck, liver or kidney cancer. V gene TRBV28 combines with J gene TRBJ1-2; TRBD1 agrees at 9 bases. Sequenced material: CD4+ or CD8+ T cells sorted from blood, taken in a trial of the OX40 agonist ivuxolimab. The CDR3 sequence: CASRPGQGYGYTF. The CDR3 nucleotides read TGTGCCAGCAGACCGGGACAGGGCTATGGCTACACCTTC.